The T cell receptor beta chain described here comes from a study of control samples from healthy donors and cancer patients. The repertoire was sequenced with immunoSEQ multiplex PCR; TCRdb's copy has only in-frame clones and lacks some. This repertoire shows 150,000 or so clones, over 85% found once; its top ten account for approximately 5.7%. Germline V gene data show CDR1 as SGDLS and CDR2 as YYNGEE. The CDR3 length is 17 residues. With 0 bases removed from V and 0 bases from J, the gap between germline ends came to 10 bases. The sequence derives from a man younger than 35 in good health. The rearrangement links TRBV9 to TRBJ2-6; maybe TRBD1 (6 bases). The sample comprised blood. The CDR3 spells CASSVAAGDSGANVLTF. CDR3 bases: TGTGCCAGCAGCGTAGCGGCAGGGGACTCTGGGGCCAACGTCCTGACTTTC.